A selection of T cell receptor beta chains follows, all from one sample in a study of T-cell reconstitution after alpha-beta-depleted transplantation in children. TCRdb used MiXCR to reprocess the PCR reads, holding one entry per CDR3 protein. The sample holds over 70,000 distinct CDR3 sequences, about 8% seen once. Sequencing used PBMCs from the stem cell graft donor, obtained from the stem cell graft. The source of these receptors is a human donor who donated a stem cell graft to a child with congenital amegakaryocytic thrombocytopenia. CDR3s leave out the opening cysteine and the closing phenylalanine or tryptophan.

V gene	J gene	CDR3 protein
TRBV5-1	TRBJ2-4	ASSLGLGAKNIQY
TRBV6-1	TRBJ2-5	ASSDNPQTPGQETQY
TRBV4-1	TRBJ1-5	ASSQIPNQPQH
TRBV2	TRBJ2-3	ASSEEAGLTDTQY
TRBV29-1	TRBJ1-1	SVEGSTPAEAF
TRBV25-1	TRBJ1-2	AISFGTRGLFGYGYT
TRBV29-1	TRBJ1-5	SVVSGPNSNQPQH
TRBV28	TRBJ1-4	ASSSSGAPNEKLF
TRBV24-1	TRBJ2-3	ATSDSSSGRTDTQY
TRBV30	TRBJ2-2	AWSVPATGELF
TRBV30	TRBJ2-2	AWNDRRAGELF
TRBV27	TRBJ2-3	ASKQTGIDTQY
TRBV7-9	TRBJ1-2	ASSFTGAHYGYT
TRBV29-1	TRBJ1-6	SVQYSYNSPLH
TRBV4-3	TRBJ2-5	ASSQGLSQETQY
TRBV6-5	TRBJ2-1	ASSPTGYNEQF
TRBV20-1	TRBJ2-3	SARVGLAGDPDTQY
TRBV5-1	TRBJ2-1	ASSLEPGQFYNEQF
TRBV21-1	TRBJ1-3	ASSGRPIHSGNTIY
TRBV29-1	TRBJ2-5	SVKFENYQETQY
TRBV12-5	TRBJ2-3	ASADPSSADTQY
TRBV5-1	TRBJ2-1	ASTATGGYNEQF
TRBV2	TRBJ2-1	ASRWAYNEQF
TRBV27	TRBJ1-2	ASSLEIGYGYT
TRBV12-3/TRBV12-4	TRBJ1-3	ASTRGQGNTIY
TRBV7-2	TRBJ1-5	ASSSQGDSHQPQH
TRBV7-8	TRBJ2-7	ASSLEGGGQYEQY
TRBV28	TRBJ1-2	ASTKPDRP
TRBV15	TRBJ1-6	ATGLSPGSPLH
TRBV28	TRBJ2-7	ASSLGTFSYEQY
TRBV20-1	TRBJ2-3	SAGGRVGTDTQY
TRBV20-1	TRBJ2-1	SARYSLRSYNEQF
TRBV3-1	TRBJ1-2	ASSQLVTGGAYGYT
TRBV5-1	TRBJ1-2	ASSLRGEGDGYT
TRBV4-1	TRBJ2-2	ASSQIPSGRGAGELF
TRBV20-1	TRBJ2-5	SAESGSPRETQY
TRBV20-1	TRBJ2-3	SAPKTSGVGGIISDTQY
TRBV7-2	TRBJ1-1	ASSPERRTEAF
TRBV20-1	TRBJ1-2	SARGGTTSGYT
TRBV27	TRBJ2-3	ASSSRTSRSTDTQY
TRBV12-3/TRBV12-4	TRBJ2-3	ASSWTSGTDTQY